Here is one T cell receptor beta chain with its context. Its target is unknown. Only in-frame clones appear in the TCRdb table, and some are missing; sequencing was by immunoSEQ multiplex PCR. The profile shows tens of thousands of clones, about 89% of them singletons. The sample originates from a study of T cell responses to AZD1222 COVID-19 vaccine. Points from the study as a whole: Donors skewed white British and female; clonal diversity was possibly underestimated. Only a handful of individuals given AZD1222 were seropositive at baseline. Vaccine-related CD4 TCRs covered spike, predominating at 160-218 and 743-854. Spike-specific TCR breadth and depth rose after two AZD1222 doses.

This specimen consisted of peripheral blood, obtained on day 0 of AZD1222 vaccination. The source is an adult in good health.

CDR3 bases: TGCGCCAGCAGCTTGAGTGGGGGGGGTCAGCCCCAGCATTTT. Protein product: CASSLSGGGQPQHF. The rearrangement uses TRBV5-1 and TRBJ1-5, with D perhaps TRBD1 (5 bases). In germline, CDR1 is SGHRS, CDR2 YFSETQ. V lost 1 base, J lost 6 bases, and 11 bases lay in between. The CDR3 consists of 14 residues. Supplemented by reference TRBV5-1 and TRBJ1-5, the full variable domain reads KAGVTQTPRYLIKTRGQQVTLSCSPISGHRSVSWYQQTPGQGLQFLFEYFSETQRNKGNFPGRFSGRQFSNSRSEMNVSTLELGDSALYLCASSLSGGGQPQHFGDGTRLSIL.